The 28 T cell receptor beta chains below were found in one sample sequenced in a study of cytomegalovirus exposure and HLA in healthy donors. PCR used 60 Vbeta primers and 13 Jbeta primers. Sequencing used immunoSEQ multiplex PCR; TCRdb keeps in-frame clones, though not all of them. The repertoire holds approximately 90,000 clones, with about three quarters as singletons. The specimen was PBMCs. These receptors all come from a boy aged 5-17 years in good health and CMV-seronegative.

The chain combines TRBV28 with TRBJ2-2; 10 bases match TRBD1. Germline CDR1 and CDR2: MDHEN and SYDVKM. V was pared by 5 bases and J by 6 bases, with 3 bases of the junction left unmatched. The CDR3 length is 14 residues. The DNA of the CDR3 is TGTGCCAGCAGTGTGGGGACAGGGGCCGGGGAGCTGTTTTTT. Translating it yields CASSVGTGAGELFF.

This clone was counted a few times. The chain joins TRBV9 to TRBJ1-2, with 8 nucleotides matching TRBD1. This CDR3 spans 14 amino acids. The junction had 5 bases not matched to a gene; V was cut back by 4 bases and J by 3 bases. Per the germline V gene, CDR1 is SGDLS and CDR2 is YYNGEE. The CDR3 DNA is TGTGCCAGCAGCCCTATACAGGGGGACTATGGCTACACCTTC. Translation: CASSPIQGDYGYTF.

There are a few counts of this clone. V and J are TRBV5-4 and TRBJ2-1; D perhaps matches TRBD2 (5 bases). CDR1 and CDR2 (germline): SGHNT, YYREEE (reference sequence). The CDR3 spans 14 residues. V lost 0 bases, J lost 6 bases, and 10 bases lay in between. CDR3 residues: CASSLARTPNEQFF. Here the CDR3 DNA reads TGTGCCAGCAGCTTGGCCAGGACTCCCAATGAGCAGTTCTTC.

This clone occurred a few times. This sequence joins TRBV7-8 and TRBJ2-1; 8 bases are a match to TRBD1. V was pared by 5 bases and J by 3 bases, with 12 bases of the junction left unmatched. This CDR3 spans 17 amino acids. Per the germline V gene, CDR1 is SGHVS and CDR2 is FQNEAQ. CDR3 loop: CASSPLGGQGIYNEQFF. CDR3 sequence (DNA): TGTGCCAGCAGCCCCCTCGGTGGACAGGGCATCTACAATGAGCAGTTCTTC.

The rearrangement joins TRBV5-1 to TRBJ1-2; possible D gene TRBD1, 6 bases. The CDR3 extends over 13 amino acids. Between the trimmed V and J ends, which lost 4 bases and 6 bases, there was a span of 13 bases. The germline gives CDR1 SGHRS, CDR2 YFSETQ. CDR3: CASSRTGSDGYTF. DNA of the CDR3: TGCGCCAGCAGCCGAACAGGGTCCGATGGCTACACCTTC.

This clone was seen only once. V usage is TRBV6-5 and J usage is TRBJ1-1; no clear D. V lost 10 bases and J lost 0, with 18 bases in between. The CDR3 length is 15 residues. Germline V gene lookup returns CDR1 MNHEY and CDR2 SVGAGI. CDR3 protein: CATSEQQQVNTEAFF. The CDR3 nucleotides read TGTGCCACCTCTGAACAGCAGCAGGTGAACACTGAAGCTTTCTTT.

The chain combines TRBV19 with TRBJ1-2; no clear D gene. Germline assignment: CDR1 LNHDA and CDR2 SQIVND (reference sequence). Trimming left V 3 bases short and J 3 bases short, with 14 bases between. The CDR3 consists of 15 residues. CDR3 nucleotide sequence: TGTGCCAGTAGTATGGGGAGCGGAGGCCACTATGGCTACACCTTC. This sequence encodes CASSMGSGGHYGYTF.

The V call is TRBV29-1, the J call TRBJ1-6; TRBD1 matches at 7 bases. V lost 6 bases to trimming and J lost 5 bases; unmatched junction nucleotides: 7. CDR3 length equals 14 residues. Germline CDR1 reads SQVTM; CDR2 reads ANQGSEA. CDR3 nucleotides: TGCAGCGTCCTGCTCGGGACAGATAATTCACCCCTCCACTTT. Encoded protein: CSVLLGTDNSPLHF.

The rearrangement uses TRBV7-9 and TRBJ2-7; D not resolved. Germline V lookup: CDR1 SEHNR, CDR2 FQNEAQ (reference sequence). This CDR3 has 14 amino acids. V lost 5 bases, J lost 1 base, and 12 bases lay in between. CDR3 sequence: CASSPPYSSYEQYF. The CDR3 DNA is TGTGCCAGCAGCCCCCCCTACAGTTCCTACGAGCAGTACTTC.

The J gene is TRBJ2-1, the V gene TRBV5-1, with TRBD2 matching over 8 bases. Germline assignment: CDR1 SGHRS and CDR2 YFSETQ. This CDR3 region has 17 residues. The V gene end was trimmed by 4 bases and the J gene end by 6 bases; junction bases not matched to a gene: 15. The DNA of the CDR3 is TGCGCCAGCAGCCTCTCTAGCGGGTCACCCGGGGCCAATGAGCAGTTCTTC. Its translation is CASSLSSGSPGANEQFF.

This chain joins TRBV29-1 and TRBJ2-7; D might be TRBD2 (6 bases). From germline, CDR1 is SQVTM and CDR2 ANQGSEA. The CDR3 covers 13 residues. The V and J ends lost 4 bases and 3 bases respectively, with 13 bases between them. As DNA, the CDR3 is TGCAGCGTTGGAGCGGGCAGTCTCTACGAGCAGTACTTC. This sequence encodes CSVGAGSLYEQYF.

This rearrangement joins TRBV29-1 to TRBJ2-7; 8 positions match TRBD1. This CDR3 has 14 amino acids. Germline CDR1 and CDR2: SQVTM and ANQGSEA. The trim removed 5 bases at V and 7 bases at J, leaving 13 bases unmatched. The CDR3 bases are TGCAGCGTTCGGGTCTGGCAGGGGGCGGAGGAGCAGTACTTC. Its translation: CSVRVWQGAEEQYF.

Only a few counts were recorded for this clone. The chain employs TRBV7-9 and TRBJ2-5; D may be TRBD1 (5 bases). Trimming removed 5 bases at V and 3 bases at J, with 19 bases between. There are 16 residues in the CDR3. Germline V gives CDR1 SEHNR, CDR2 FQNEAQ (reference sequence). CDR3: CASSPRTRRHEETQYF. CDR3 DNA sequence: TGTGCCAGCAGCCCTCGGACAAGACGCCACGAAGAGACCCAGTACTTC. The whole variable domain, filled in from reference TRBV7-9 and TRBJ2-5, reads DTGVSQNPRHKITKRGQNVTFRCDPISEHNRLYWYRQTLGQGPEFLTYFQNEAQLEKSRLLSDRFSAERPKGSFSTLEIQRTEQGDSAMYLCASSPRTRRHEETQYFGPGTRLLVL.

In its sample, this clone was seen once. V gene TRBV13 combines with J gene TRBJ2-5; D not certain. In germline, CDR1 is PRHDT, CDR2 FYEKMQ (reference sequence). This CDR3 has 13 residues. V was pared by 4 bases and J by 5 bases, with 11 bases between. The DNA of the CDR3 is TGTGCCAGCAGCTCCCTTTTTCAGGAGACCCAGTACTTC. This encodes CASSSLFQETQYF.

The chain is built from TRBV27 and TRBJ1-5; possible D gene TRBD1, 5 bases. V lost 3 bases and J 5 bases, leaving 11 bases between the germline ends. The germline CDR1 and CDR2 sequences are MNHEY and SMNVEV (reference sequence). This CDR3 has 14 residues. The CDR3 spells CASSFGGGDQPQHF. Here the CDR3 DNA reads TGTGCCAGCAGTTTTGGCGGGGGGGATCAGCCCCAGCATTTT.

V gene TRBV5-1 combines with J gene TRBJ2-7; 10 bases map to TRBD1. Germline trimming cut 0 bases from V and 1 base from J; bases unmatched to any gene: 4. CDR3 size: 16 residues. Germline CDR1 and CDR2: SGHRS and YFSETQ. The CDR3 DNA is TGCGCCAGCAGCTTGGCATGGACAGGGGGATCCTACGAGCAGTACTTC. Protein sequence: CASSLAWTGGSYEQYF.

The rearrangement uses TRBV6-5 and TRBJ1-2; 7 nucleotides align to TRBD1. This CDR3 comprises 13 residues. V trimming: 5 bases; J trimming: 4 bases; junction bases outside the gene matches: 4. Germline assignment: CDR1 MNHEY and CDR2 SVGAGI. The DNA of the CDR3 is TGTGCCAGCAGTAGGGGACAGCTCTATGGCTACACCTTC. This sequence encodes CASSRGQLYGYTF.

The sample holds one count of this clone. The V and J genes are TRBV30 and TRBJ1-3; D call uncertain. CDR3 length equals 14 residues. CDR1 and CDR2 (germline): GTSNPN, SVGIG (reference sequence). V gave up 0 bases and J gave up 0 bases, with 6 bases separating them. CDR3 bases: TGTGCCTGGAGTGTATCGGGCTCTGGAAACACCATATATTTT. It encodes CAWSVSGSGNTIYF.

In DNA form, the CDR3 reads TGTGCCAGCAGCTTAGTAGCGGGGGGGCTAGGGGAGACCCAGTACTTC. Amino acids: CASSLVAGGLGETQYF. This rearrangement joins TRBV7-3 to TRBJ2-5; 11 bases line up with TRBD2. The CDR3 has 16 amino acids. V dropped 2 bases and J dropped 5; count of bases not matched to a gene: 7. CDR1 is SGHTA and CDR2 is FQGTGA in the germline V gene.

In this sample, this clone turned up a few times. V gene TRBV6-5 combines with J gene TRBJ2-1; a weak D match, TRBD1 (6 bases). CDR1 MNHEY and CDR2 SVGAGI come from the germline V gene. The CDR3 covers 12 residues. Trimming pared 7 bases from V and 5 bases from J, leaving 9 bases between. CDR3 sequence: CASMGANNEQFF. The CDR3 DNA is TGTGCCAGCATGGGGGCAAACAATGAGCAGTTCTTC.

The chain couples TRBV4-1 to TRBJ1-1; D remains unclear. The germline CDR1 and CDR2 sequences are MGHRA and YSYEKL. The CDR3 is made up of 16 amino acids. V was clipped by 1 base and J by 0 bases, with 12 bases between them. Here the CDR3 DNA reads TGCGCCAGCAGCCAAGTAGAGGGATCTATGAACACTGAAGCTTTCTTT. This sequence encodes CASSQVEGSMNTEAFF.

This chain connects TRBV28 to TRBJ1-1; D unclear. The CDR3 spans 12 residues. With 1 base removed from V and 7 bases from J, the gap between germline ends came to 7 bases. Germline CDR1 is MDHEN and CDR2 is SYDVKM. The CDR3 DNA is TGTGCCAGCAGTTTATCGGCGGTTGAAGCTTTCTTT. Its translation is CASSLSAVEAFF.

The chain combines TRBV6-5 with TRBJ1-2; D perhaps matches TRBD1 (6 bases). V dropped 10 bases and J dropped 2 bases, with 17 bases sitting between them. Germline-derived CDR1 and CDR2 are MNHEY and SVGAGI. The CDR3 is 14 amino acids. The CDR3 loop reads CATNSRGINYGYTF. In nucleotides, the CDR3 is TGTGCCACCAATTCCAGGGGCATAAACTATGGCTACACCTTC.

The sample holds one count of this clone. This chain uses TRBV19 with TRBJ2-2, with 10 nucleotides matching TRBD1. The CDR3 has 13 residues. V shed 8 bases, J shed 4 bases, and the junction held 1 base outside the gene matches. Germline CDR1 reads LNHDA; CDR2 reads SQIVND (reference sequence). CDR3 protein: CASWDRGTGELFF. The CDR3 region has the DNA TGTGCCAGTTGGGACAGGGGCACCGGGGAGCTGTTTTTT. Full variable domain (outside the CDR3, taken from reference TRBV19 and TRBJ2-2): DGGITQSPKYLFRKEGQNVTLSCEQNLNHDAMYWYRQDPGQGLRLIYYSQIVNDFQKGDIAEGYSVSREKKESFPLTVTSAQKNPTAFYLCASWDRGTGELFFGEGSRLTVL.

The gene calls are TRBV18 and TRBJ1-1; D may be TRBD1 (5 bases). Per germline, CDR1 KGHSH and CDR2 LQKENI. Trimming cost V 4 bases and J 3 bases, with 9 bases left between them. The CDR3 has 13 amino acids. The DNA of the CDR3 is TGTGCCAGCTCACAGGGGAGGGACACTGAAGCTTTCTTT. This codes for CASSQGRDTEAFF.

This clone was observed once. Here the CDR3 reads CASSLVSGEKNIQYF. DNA of the CDR3: TGTGCCAGCAGCTTAGTGTCAGGGGAAAAAAACATTCAGTACTTC. The chain is built from TRBV7-9 and TRBJ2-4, with a weak D call TRBD1 (6 bases). V lost 1 base and J 4 bases, leaving 11 bases between the germline ends. The CDR3 has 15 residues. Germline V gene sequence: CDR1 SEHNR, CDR2 FQNEAQ (reference sequence).

V gene TRBV5-6 combines with J gene TRBJ2-7; possibly TRBD1 for D (6 bases). V shed 3 bases and J shed 4 bases, with 11 bases lying between them. The CDR3 has 13 amino acids. The germline V gene encodes CDR1 SGHDT and CDR2 YYEEEE. The CDR3 region is CASSSLTGYEQYF. In DNA form, the CDR3 reads TGTGCCAGCAGCTCCCTGACAGGTTACGAGCAGTACTTC.

This clone was detected once. The gene calls are TRBV6-1 and TRBJ1-2, with 7 positions matching TRBD1. This CDR3 spans 13 amino acids. Trimming took 2 bases from V and 7 from J; bases not matched to a gene: 4. Looked up from germline, CDR1 is MNHNS and CDR2 is SASEGT. CDR3 sequence (DNA): TGTGCCAGCAGTGAAAAGGCAGGGGGTGGCTACACCTTC. Amino acids: CASSEKAGGGYTF.